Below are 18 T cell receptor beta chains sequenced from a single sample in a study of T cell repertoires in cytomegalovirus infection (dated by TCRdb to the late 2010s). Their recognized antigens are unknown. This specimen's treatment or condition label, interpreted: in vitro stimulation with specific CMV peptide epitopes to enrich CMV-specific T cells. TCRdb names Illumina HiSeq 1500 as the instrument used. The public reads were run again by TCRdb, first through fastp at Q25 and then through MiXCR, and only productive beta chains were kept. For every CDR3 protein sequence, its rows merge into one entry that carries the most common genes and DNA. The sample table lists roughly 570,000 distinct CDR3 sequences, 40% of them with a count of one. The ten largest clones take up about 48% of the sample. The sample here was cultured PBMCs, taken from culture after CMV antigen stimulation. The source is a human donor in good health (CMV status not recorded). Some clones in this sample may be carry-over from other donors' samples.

CDR3 sequence: CASSLGGFVSGGHYNEQFF. The CDR3 nucleotides read TGCGCCAGCAGCTTAGGTGGGTTCGTGAGCGGGGGGCACTACAATGAGCAGTTCTTC. This chain links TRBV4-1 with TRBJ2-1, with TRBD2 identical over 9 bases. Germline trimming cut 5 bases from V and 3 bases from J; bases unmatched to any gene: 17. CDR1 is MGHRA, CDR2 YSYEKL, per germline. This CDR3 region has 19 residues.

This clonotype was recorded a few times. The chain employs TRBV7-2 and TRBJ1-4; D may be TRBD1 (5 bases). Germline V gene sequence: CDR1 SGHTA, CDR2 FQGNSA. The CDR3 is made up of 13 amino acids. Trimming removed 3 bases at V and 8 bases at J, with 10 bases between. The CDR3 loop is CASSLGVWEKLFF. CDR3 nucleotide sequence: TGTGCCAGCAGCTTGGGGGTTTGGGAAAAACTGTTTTTT.

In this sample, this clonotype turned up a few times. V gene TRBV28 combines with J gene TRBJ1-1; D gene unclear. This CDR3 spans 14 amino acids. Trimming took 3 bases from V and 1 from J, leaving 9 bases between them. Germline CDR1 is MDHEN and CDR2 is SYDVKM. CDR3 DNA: TGTGCCAGCAGTTTGATACAAACGAACACTGAAGCTTTCTTT. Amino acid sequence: CASSLIQTNTEAFF.

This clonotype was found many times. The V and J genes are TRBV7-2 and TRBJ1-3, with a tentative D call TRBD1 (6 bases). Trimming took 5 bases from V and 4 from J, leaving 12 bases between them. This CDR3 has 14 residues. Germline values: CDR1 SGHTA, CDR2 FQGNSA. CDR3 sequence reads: CASSPRGAGNTIYF. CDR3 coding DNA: TGTGCCAGCAGCCCCAGGGGTGCGGGAAACACCATATATTTT.

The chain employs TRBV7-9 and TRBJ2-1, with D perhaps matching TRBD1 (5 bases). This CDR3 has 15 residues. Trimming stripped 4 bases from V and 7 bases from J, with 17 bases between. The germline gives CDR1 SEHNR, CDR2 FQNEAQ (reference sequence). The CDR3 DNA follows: TGTGCCAGCAGCTATAGGGGTGCCGACGGGAATGAGCAGTTCTTC. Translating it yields CASSYRGADGNEQFF.

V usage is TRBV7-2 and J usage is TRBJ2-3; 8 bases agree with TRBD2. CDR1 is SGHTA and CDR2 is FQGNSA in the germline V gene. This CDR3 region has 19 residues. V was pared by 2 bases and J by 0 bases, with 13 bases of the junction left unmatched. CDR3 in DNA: TGTGCCAGCAGCTTACGGGTCCAGAAAGCGGGAGTGAGCACAGATACGCAGTATTTT. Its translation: CASSLRVQKAGVSTDTQYF.

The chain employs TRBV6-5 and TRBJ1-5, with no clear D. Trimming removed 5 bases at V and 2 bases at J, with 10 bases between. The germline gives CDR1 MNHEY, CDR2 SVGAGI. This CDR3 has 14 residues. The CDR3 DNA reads TGTGCCAGCAGTGACCAGTTTGGCAATCAGCCCCAGCATTTT. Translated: CASSDQFGNQPQHF.

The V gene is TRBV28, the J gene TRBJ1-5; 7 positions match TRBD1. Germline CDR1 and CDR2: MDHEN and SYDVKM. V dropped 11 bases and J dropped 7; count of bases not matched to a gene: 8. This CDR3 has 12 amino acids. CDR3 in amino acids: CAAGQTKQPQHF. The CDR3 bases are TGTGCCGCGGGACAGACCAAACAGCCCCAGCATTTT.

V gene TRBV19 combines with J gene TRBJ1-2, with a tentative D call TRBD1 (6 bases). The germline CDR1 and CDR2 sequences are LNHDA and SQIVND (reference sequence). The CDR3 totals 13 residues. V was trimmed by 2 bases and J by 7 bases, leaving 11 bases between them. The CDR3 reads CASSISDSGGYTF. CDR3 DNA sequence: TGTGCCAGTAGTATATCGGACAGCGGTGGCTACACCTTC.

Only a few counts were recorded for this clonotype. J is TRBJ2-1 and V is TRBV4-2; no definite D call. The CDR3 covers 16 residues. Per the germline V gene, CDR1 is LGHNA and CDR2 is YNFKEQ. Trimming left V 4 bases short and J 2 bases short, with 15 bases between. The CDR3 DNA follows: TGTGCCAGCAGCCGCGGCCGAGCGTCCGCCTACAATGAGCAGTTCTTC. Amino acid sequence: CASSRGRASAYNEQFF.

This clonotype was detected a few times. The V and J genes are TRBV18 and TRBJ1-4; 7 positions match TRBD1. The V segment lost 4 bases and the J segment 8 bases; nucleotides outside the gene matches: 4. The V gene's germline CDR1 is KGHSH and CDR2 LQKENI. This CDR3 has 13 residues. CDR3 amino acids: CASSLGQREKLFF. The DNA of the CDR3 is TGTGCCAGCTCACTGGGACAGCGGGAAAAACTGTTTTTT. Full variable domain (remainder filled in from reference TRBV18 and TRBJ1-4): NAGVMQNPRHLVRRRGQEARLRCSPMKGHSHVYWYRQLPEEGLKFMVYLQKENIIDESGMPKERFSAEFPKEGPSILRIQQVVRGDSAAYFCASSLGQREKLFFGSGTQLSVL.

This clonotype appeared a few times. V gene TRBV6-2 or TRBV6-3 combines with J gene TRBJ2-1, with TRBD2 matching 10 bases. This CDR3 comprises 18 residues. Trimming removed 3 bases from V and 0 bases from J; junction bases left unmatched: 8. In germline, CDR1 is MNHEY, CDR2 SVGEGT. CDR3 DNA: TGTGCCAGCAGTTATACTAGCGGGAAAACTAGCTCCTACAATGAGCAGTTCTTC. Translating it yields CASSYTSGKTSSYNEQFF.

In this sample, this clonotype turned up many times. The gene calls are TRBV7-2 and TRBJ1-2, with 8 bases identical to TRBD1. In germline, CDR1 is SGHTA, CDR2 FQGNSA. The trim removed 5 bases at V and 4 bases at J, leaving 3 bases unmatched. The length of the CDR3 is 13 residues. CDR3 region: CASSLTGGYGYTF. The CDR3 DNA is TGTGCCAGCAGCCTCACAGGGGGCTATGGCTACACCTTC.

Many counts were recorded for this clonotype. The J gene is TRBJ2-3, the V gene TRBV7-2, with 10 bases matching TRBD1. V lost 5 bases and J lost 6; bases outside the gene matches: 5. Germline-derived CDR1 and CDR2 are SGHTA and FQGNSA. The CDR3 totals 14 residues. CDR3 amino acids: CASSQDRGTDTQYF. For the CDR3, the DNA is TGTGCCAGCAGCCAGGACAGGGGGACCGATACGCAGTATTTT.

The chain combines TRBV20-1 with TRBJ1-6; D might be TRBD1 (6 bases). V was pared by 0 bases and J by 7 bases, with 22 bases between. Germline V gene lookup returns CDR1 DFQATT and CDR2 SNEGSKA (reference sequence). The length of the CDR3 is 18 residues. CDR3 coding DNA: TGCAGTGCTAGAGAGACTACCGGGGGCCGGGGAGCCAATTCACCCCTCCACTTT. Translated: CSARETTGGRGANSPLHF.

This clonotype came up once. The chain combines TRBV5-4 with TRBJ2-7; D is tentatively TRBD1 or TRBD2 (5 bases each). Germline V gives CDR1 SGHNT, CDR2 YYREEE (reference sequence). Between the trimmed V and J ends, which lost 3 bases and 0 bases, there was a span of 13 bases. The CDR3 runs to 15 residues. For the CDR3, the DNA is TGTGCCAGCAGCTATTGGAAGAGGGGCTCCTACGAGCAGTACTTC. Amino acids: CASSYWKRGSYEQYF. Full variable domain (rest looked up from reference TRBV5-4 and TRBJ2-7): ETGVTQSPTHLIKTRGQQVTLRCSSQSGHNTVSWYQQALGQGPQFIFQYYREEENGRGNFPPRFSGLQFPNYSSELNVNALELDDSALYLCASSYWKRGSYEQYFGPGTRLTVT.

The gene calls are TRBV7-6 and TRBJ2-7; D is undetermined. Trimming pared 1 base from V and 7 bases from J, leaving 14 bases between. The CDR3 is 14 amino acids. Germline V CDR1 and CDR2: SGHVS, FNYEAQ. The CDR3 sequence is CASSLGHSSQEQYF. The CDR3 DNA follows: TGTGCCAGCAGCTTAGGGCACAGCTCCCAGGAGCAGTACTTC.

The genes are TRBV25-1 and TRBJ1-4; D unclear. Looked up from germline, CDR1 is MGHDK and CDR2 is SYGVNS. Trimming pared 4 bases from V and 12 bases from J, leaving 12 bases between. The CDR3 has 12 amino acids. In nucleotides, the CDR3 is TGTGCCAGCAGTGGGCACCAACTCCAACTGTTTTTT. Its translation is CASSGHQLQLFF.